A selection of T cell receptor beta chains follows, all from one sample in a study of CXCR3-negative and CXCR3-positive naive CD8 T cells. TCRdb processed the 5' RACE reads again and assigns one entry to each CDR3 protein, with no DNA. The data include some 41,000 distinct CDR3 sequences; the top ten clones carry about 10%. Material: memory CD8+ T cells from blood. Receptors were obtained from a human donor in good health. Some clones in this sample may be carry-over from other donors' samples. The CDR3 runs from the conserved cysteine through the conserved F or W.

CASSGTSNTEAFF TRBJ1-1 TRBV6-7
CATSDLQGSSDTGELFF TRBJ2-2 TRBV24-1
CASSFDSQSTDTQYF TRBJ2-3 TRBV28
CASSATGTAPSVQYF TRBJ2-7 TRBV9
CASSLGEDGYTF TRBJ1-2 TRBV5-1
CSVEVGLMLTGELFF TRBJ2-2 TRBV29-1
CSARDLAGAIFYEQFF TRBJ2-1 TRBV20-1
CASRRKTSGMNTEAFF TRBJ1-1 TRBV12-3/TRBV12-4
CSATDRDRVYEQYF TRBJ2-7 TRBV20-1
CASSYVDRGDNEQFF TRBJ2-1 TRBV6-6
CASSVTRGRELFF TRBJ2-2 TRBV9
CASSQRGTGDYGYTF TRBJ1-2 TRBV4-3
CASSLKGGTEAFF TRBJ1-1 TRBV7-2
CASRTPGLARETQYF TRBJ2-5 TRBV6-6
CSVEDRVGTSGRRTDTQYF TRBJ2-3 TRBV29-1
CASSLEGNEQYF TRBJ2-7 TRBV28
CASSSYHLAGNSGYTF TRBJ1-2 TRBV6-5
CSARGSSGGDTGELFF TRBJ2-2 TRBV20-1
CASSRLISLYHPYNEQFF TRBJ2-1 TRBV4-3
CASSRGQISEQYF TRBJ2-7 TRBV12-3/TRBV12-4
CASSPLGTYYEQYF TRBJ2-7 TRBV14
CASGLVEGRATEAFF TRBJ1-1 TRBV12-5
CASSPRTGFGANVLTF TRBJ2-6 TRBV28
CASSSGTRGQETQYF TRBJ2-5 TRBV11-3
CASSDRTAYEQYF TRBJ2-7 TRBV2
CASSSPLGTGGLFF TRBJ2-2 TRBV7-9
CASSLFGQGWSYNEQFF TRBJ2-1 TRBV28
CASSLAFLSRGQSSYNEQFF TRBJ2-1 TRBV5-6
CASSLMGAAAPGGNTEAFF TRBJ1-1 TRBV5-1
CASSQASTNEKLFF TRBJ1-4 TRBV4-1
CASPTWGHADLREQYF TRBJ2-7 TRBV21-1
CASSQDLGLYGYTF TRBJ1-2 TRBV4-3
CASSLGLGPANYGYTF TRBJ1-2 TRBV7-9
CASSPPGMRNTGELFF TRBJ2-2 TRBV7-9
CASGQGRGVSDTGELFF TRBJ2-2 TRBV6-2/TRBV6-3
CASSMGLSHEQFF TRBJ2-1 TRBV19
CASSGWTGNGYTF TRBJ1-2 TRBV25-1
CSVEAPPAYEQYF TRBJ2-7 TRBV29-1
CSARGRLTYEQYF TRBJ2-7 TRBV20-1
CSASREHYGYTF TRBJ1-2 TRBV20-1
CASSVGTGGPNEKLFF TRBJ1-4 TRBV7-2
CSAREGAPNEKLFF TRBJ1-4 TRBV20-1
CASSSGLGARTTDTQYF TRBJ2-3 TRBV5-5
CSARIRQGAGGEQYF TRBJ2-7 TRBV20-1
CASSRSGGAGATDTQYF TRBJ2-3 TRBV7-6
CASSHYGSTDTQYF TRBJ2-3 TRBV14
CASSQREVGETQYF TRBJ2-5 TRBV4-1
CSASQSPGQETQYF TRBJ2-5 TRBV20-1
CASSLTGGSYEQYF TRBJ2-7 TRBV7-3
CASSIDDSQNTEAFF TRBJ1-1 TRBV19
CASSLPGDTEAFF TRBJ1-1 TRBV7-9
CSVPKLAGQSTDTQYF TRBJ2-3 TRBV29-1
CSVSRGQGAEAFF TRBJ1-1 TRBV29-1
CASSVDPLKWVNNEQFF TRBJ2-1 TRBV9
CASSDLGANTEAFF TRBJ1-1 TRBV25-1
CASSKTTGNEQFF TRBJ2-1 TRBV19
CASRENNEQFF TRBJ2-1 TRBV28
CASGIQGLQPQHF TRBJ1-5 TRBV6-6
CAITDGGFGTEAFF TRBJ1-1 TRBV10-3
CASSLDLASSYNEQFF TRBJ2-1 TRBV5-1